Below, 24 T cell receptor beta chains from the same sample are listed, as sequenced in a study of Ad26.COV2.S vaccination and SARS-CoV-2 variants. Assay used: immunoSEQ multiplex PCR; TCRdb lists only in-frame clones, some missing. The table shows about 180,000 clones, with around nine tenths occurring only once. The specimen was peripheral blood, collected after recovery from COVID-19. All receptors derive from a human donor who had recovered from COVID-19.

The chain recombines TRBV18 with TRBJ2-3; 11 nucleotides align to TRBD2. V shed 3 bases, J shed 0 bases, and the junction held 2 bases outside the gene matches. The germline V gene has CDR1 KGHSH and CDR2 LQKENI. The CDR3 length is 16 residues. The CDR3: CASSPLAGGSTDTQYF. In DNA, the CDR3 is TGTGCCAGCTCACCTCTAGCGGGAGGAAGCACAGATACGCAGTATTTT.

As regards this clone: One end of the junction does not line up with germline, which may come from a read error. V usage is TRBV29-1 and J usage is TRBJ2-1, with D unclear. This CDR3 has 12 amino acids. CDR1 is SQVTM and CDR2 is ANQGSEA in the germline V gene. CDR3 in amino acids: CSVEGSYNEQFF. DNA of the CDR3: TGCAGCGTGGAAGGTTCCTACAATGAGCAGTTCTTC.

The chain combines TRBV3-1 (or the pseudogene TRBV3-2) with TRBJ1-1; D is unresolved. From germline, CDR1 is LGHDT and CDR2 YNNKEL (reference sequence). Trimming pared 5 bases from V and 5 bases from J, leaving 12 bases between. The CDR3 runs to 13 residues. The CDR3 nucleotides are TGTGCCAGCAGCTCTAAGGCGGGTACTGAAGCTTTCTTT. It translates to CASSSKAGTEAFF.

The chain combines TRBV27 with TRBJ2-1, with D maybe TRBD2 (5 bases). The CDR3 runs to 13 residues. Germline V CDR1 and CDR2: MNHEY, SMNVEV (reference sequence). Trimming cost V 3 bases and J 9 bases, with 12 bases left between them. CDR3 DNA: TGTGCCAGCAGTTTTTCGGTGGGGAGTGAGCAGTTCTTC. Its protein product is CASSFSVGSEQFF.

This clone was observed a single time. The genes are TRBV5-4 and TRBJ2-2; possibly TRBD1 for D (5 bases). The CDR3 loop spans 15 amino acids. Germline V gene lookup returns CDR1 SGHNT and CDR2 YYREEE (reference sequence). The V end lost 1 base, the J end lost 1 base, and 8 bases lay between the germline ends. CDR3 sequence: CASSLITGNTGELFF. The DNA for the CDR3 is TGTGCCAGCAGCTTGATAACAGGGAACACCGGGGAGCTGTTTTTT. The entire variable domain, with the rest obtained from reference TRBV5-4 and TRBJ2-2, is as follows: ETGVTQSPTHLIKTRGQQVTLRCSSQSGHNTVSWYQQALGQGPQFIFQYYREEENGRGNFPPRFSGLQFPNYSSELNVNALELDDSALYLCASSLITGNTGELFFGEGSRLTVL.

The rearrangement links TRBV4-1 to TRBJ1-5; 7 nucleotides line up with TRBD1. CDR3 length: 16 residues. Germline loops: CDR1 MGHRA, CDR2 YSYEKL. Trimming took 2 bases from V and 7 from J; bases not matched to a gene: 11. CDR3 protein: CASSQWTGGVQQPQHF. The CDR3 region has the DNA TGCGCCAGCAGCCAATGGACAGGTGGGGTTCAGCAGCCCCAGCATTTT.

V and J are TRBV5-1 and TRBJ1-1; D is uncertain. V shed 2 bases and J shed 4 bases, with 12 bases lying between them. The CDR3 is made up of 14 amino acids. The germline CDR1 and CDR2 sequences are SGHRS and YFSETQ. CDR3 amino acids: CASSLVGVSTEAFF. CDR3 nucleotide sequence: TGCGCCAGCAGCTTAGTTGGGGTATCCACTGAAGCTTTCTTT.

The V and J genes are TRBV18 and TRBJ1-1, with a possible D match to TRBD1 (5 bases). V lost 5 bases and J lost 3, with 13 bases in between. Germline V gene data show CDR1 as KGHSH and CDR2 as LQKENI. CDR3 length equals 14 residues. CDR3 residues: CASSSGSRDTEAFF. The CDR3 DNA sequence: TGTGCCAGCTCATCAGGGAGTAGGGACACTGAAGCTTTCTTT.

The chain recombines TRBV19 with TRBJ1-1; D not certain. Germline V CDR1 and CDR2: LNHDA, SQIVND (reference sequence). Trimming left V 6 bases short and J 5 bases short, with 7 bases between. The CDR3 runs to 11 residues. In nucleotides, the CDR3 is TGTGCCAGTAGGATGGGAACTGAAGCTTTCTTT. Translated, it gives CASRMGTEAFF.

This chain links TRBV6-5 with TRBJ1-5; 10 nucleotides match TRBD1. The V and J ends lost 0 bases and 7 bases, in that order; junction bases with no gene match: 3. The CDR3 spans 15 residues. Germline loops: CDR1 MNHEY, CDR2 SVGAGI. In DNA form, the CDR3 reads TGTGCCAGCAGTTACTCCGGGACAGGGGACCAGCCCCAGCATTTT. It encodes CASSYSGTGDQPQHF.

The chain has TRBV6-5 and TRBJ2-7; 8 positions match TRBD2. CDR3 length equals 14 residues. Per the germline V gene, CDR1 is MNHEY and CDR2 is SVGAGI. Unmatched junction bases numbered 9, after V lost 8 bases and J lost 3 bases. The DNA of the CDR3 is TGTGCCAGCCAGTCAGCGGGGGAGAGCTACGAGCAGTACTTC. Amino acids: CASQSAGESYEQYF.

CDR3 sequence reads: CASSLGTSDYNEQFF. The CDR3 nucleotides are TGCGCCAGCAGCCTCGGGACTAGCGACTACAATGAGCAGTTCTTC. The rearrangement uses TRBV5-1 and TRBJ2-1, with 10 bases that match TRBD2. V dropped 4 bases and J dropped 3; count of bases not matched to a gene: 4. Per the germline V gene, CDR1 is SGHRS and CDR2 is YFSETQ. The CDR3 totals 15 residues.

The chain recombines TRBV11-1 with TRBJ1-1, with D possibly matching TRBD1 (6 bases). V was trimmed by 2 bases and J by 7 bases, leaving 14 bases between them. Germline V gene sequence: CDR1 SGHAT, CDR2 FQDESV (reference sequence). The CDR3 totals 14 residues. CDR3 residues: CASSLRRGLGEAFF. CDR3 in DNA: TGTGCCAGCAGCTTAAGACGGGGGCTCGGTGAAGCTTTCTTT.

The chain combines TRBV9 with TRBJ2-3, with TRBD2 matching over 8 bases. The CDR3 length is 15 residues. In germline, CDR1 is SGDLS, CDR2 YYNGEE. V lost 0 bases, J lost 1 base, and 1 base stayed unmatched. In DNA form, the CDR3 reads TGTGCCAGCAGCGTAGCAGCGGGGGGCACAGATACGCAGTATTTT. Encoded protein: CASSVAAGGTDTQYF.

The CDR3, as DNA: TGTGCCAGCAGTCTCCCCGGGGACGGCTACACCTTC. It yields the protein CASSLPGDGYTF. The chain carries TRBV12-3 or TRBV12-4 and TRBJ1-2, with D possibly TRBD1 on 5 matching bases. This CDR3 comprises 12 residues. Trimming took 5 bases from V and 8 from J, leaving 12 bases between them.

The genes are TRBV28 and TRBJ1-1, with D perhaps matching TRBD1 (5 bases). The CDR3 has 13 residues. CDR1 MDHEN and CDR2 SYDVKM come from the germline V gene. V was shortened by 3 bases and J by 3 bases, with 8 bases between the two germline ends. This CDR3 reads CASSLGRYTEAFF. Written as DNA, the CDR3 is TGTGCCAGCAGTTTGGGACGGTACACTGAAGCTTTCTTT.

J is TRBJ2-7 and V is TRBV28; unclear D gene. The CDR3 is 12 residues long. The ends were cut back, 3 bases at V and 4 bases at J, with 7 bases in the middle. In germline, CDR1 is MDHEN, CDR2 SYDVKM. The CDR3 nucleotides are TGTGCCAGCAGTTTCTCCAATTACGAGCAGTACTTC. Translated: CASSFSNYEQYF.

This rearrangement joins TRBV28 to TRBJ2-7; D not certain. The germline V and J ends were trimmed by 7 bases and 6 bases, with 16 bases remaining between them. Germline V gene lookup returns CDR1 MDHEN and CDR2 SYDVKM. The CDR3 sequence is 13 residues long. CDR3 DNA sequence: TGTGCCAGCACCCCGCTAGGCAGGCTCGAGCAGTACTTC. Protein product: CASTPLGRLEQYF.

Turning to this clone: At one end the junction does not follow the germline gene, possibly because of a read error. The chain uses TRBV7-8 and TRBJ1-6, with a possible D match to TRBD1 (5 bases). This CDR3 has 17 amino acids. Germline values: CDR1 SGHVS, CDR2 FQNEAQ. CDR3 nucleotides: TGTGCCAGCAGTTTAGATTCTCAAGGTTTGAGGGGTTCACCCCTCCACTTT. Translated: CASSLDSQGLRGSPLHF.

This rearrangement joins TRBV4-2 to TRBJ2-1; tentatively, D is TRBD1 or TRBD2 (6 bases each). Between the trimmed V and J ends, which lost 0 bases and 2 bases, there was a span of 11 bases. CDR3 length: 16 residues. Germline V gene data show CDR1 as LGHNA and CDR2 as YNFKEQ. The CDR3 sequence is CASSQEGGPTYNEQFF. CDR3 coding DNA: TGTGCCAGCAGCCAAGAGGGGGGCCCCACCTACAATGAGCAGTTCTTC.

The CDR3 loop is CATSSLGWGYTF. Written as DNA, the CDR3 is TGTGCCACCAGCAGCCTAGGCTGGGGCTACACCTTC. V is TRBV15 and J is TRBJ1-2, with D unclear. V shed 3 bases and J shed 8 bases, with 10 bases lying between them. Germline V lookup: CDR1 LNHNV, CDR2 YYDKDF (reference sequence). The CDR3 totals 12 residues.

The rearrangement links TRBV7-8 to TRBJ2-7, with D possibly matching TRBD1 (5 bases). This CDR3 has 15 residues. V gave up 1 base and J gave up 0 bases, with 10 bases separating them. Germline V gene sequence: CDR1 SGHVS, CDR2 FQNEAQ. The CDR3 sequence is CASSLGGGSSYEQYF. CDR3 bases: TGTGCCAGCAGCTTAGGGGGCGGAAGCTCCTACGAGCAGTACTTC.

This chain links TRBV4-2 with TRBJ2-5, with D maybe TRBD1 (5 bases). The ends were cut back, 1 base at V and 9 bases at J, with 18 bases in the middle. Germline-derived CDR1 and CDR2 are LGHNA and YNFKEQ. The CDR3 is made up of 15 amino acids. CDR3 sequence reads: CASSQVQEQGMAQYF. CDR3 nucleotides: TGTGCCAGCAGCCAAGTTCAGGAGCAGGGAATGGCCCAGTACTTC.

The V call is TRBV10-1, the J call TRBJ2-7; 11 bases fit TRBD2. The germline V gene encodes CDR1 WNHNN and CDR2 SYGVQD (reference sequence). The CDR3 covers 18 residues. The trim removed 0 bases at V and 4 bases at J, leaving 11 bases unmatched. The CDR3 sequence is CASSESGLASGRWYEQYF. CDR3 DNA sequence: TGCGCCAGCAGTGAGTCCGGGTTGGCTAGCGGGAGGTGGTACGAGCAGTACTTC.